The T cell receptor beta chain described here comes from a study of molecular identifiers for immune sequencing clone quantification. Libraries for naive CD8 T cells, which were made from around 20,000 to 1,000,000 sorted cells, drew on 10%, 30% or 50% of the RNA. In this sample, this clonotype turned up once. A much more abundant neighbour one base away suggests this may be a read error. V lost 8 bases and J 6 bases, leaving 16 bases between the germline ends. The CDR3 has 14 amino acids. The use of previously described methods and listed TCR primers produced the bulk TCR libraries. One entry per CDR3 protein results from TCRdb running MiXCR on the PCR reads. The data contain more than 450,000 distinct CDR3 sequences, about a fifth of them singletons.

V is TRBV12-3 or TRBV12-4 and J is TRBJ2-2; the D gene is possibly TRBD2 (6 bases). The clonotype was recovered from a human donor in good health. Some libraries in this study had Jurkat cell RNA spiked in. The material sequenced was naive CD8+ T cells from blood, with Jurkat cell RNA spiked in. Described subset: FACS-sorted CD8+CD4-CCR7+CD45RA+ naive T cells. CDR3 in amino acids: CASSGLGMAGELFF. DNA of the CDR3: TGTGCCAGCTCGGGACTGGGGATGGCCGGGGAGCTGTTTTTT.